These T cell receptor beta chains were read from a single sample in a study of persistence of HIV-infected CD4 T cells. The protocol was immunoSEQ multiplex PCR, while the TCRdb copy is restricted to in-frame clones and leaves out a portion. This sample has 25,000 to 35,000 clones, with roughly four fifths found just once. No antigens are known for them. Sequenced material: CD4+ T cells sorted from PBMCs after roughly 17-hour stimulation, taken from a patient who received antiretroviral therapy. Receptor source: an adult man with HIV who was CMV-seropositive. The CDR3 runs from the conserved cysteine through the conserved F or W. D genes are given only for firm matches. A clone size is listed for some rows: how often the clone was seen (once, few, many), or a class if it is expanded.

j_gene: TRBJ1-2; d_gene: TRBD1; v_gene: TRBV4-3; abundance: .; CDR3nt: TGCGCCAGCAGCCAAGATAATGTGGGACAGGGGAACGGCTACACCTTC; CDR3aa: CASSQDNVGQGNGYTF
j_gene: TRBJ2-7; d_gene: .; v_gene: TRBV6-2/TRBV6-3; abundance: .; CDR3nt: TGTGCCAGCAGCAGGACAGATTACGAGCAGTACTTC; CDR3aa: CASSRTDYEQYF
j_gene: TRBJ1-1; d_gene: TRBD1; v_gene: TRBV7-9; abundance: .; CDR3nt: TGTGCCAGCAGCGATAGCGACAGGGGGCGCGCGGCTTTCTTT; CDR3aa: CASSDSDRGRAAFF
j_gene: TRBJ1-6; d_gene: TRBD1; v_gene: TRBV6-5; abundance: .; CDR3nt: TGTGCCAGCAATCCAGGGGGCATAGGATCACCCCTCCACTTT; CDR3aa: CASNPGGIGSPLHF
j_gene: TRBJ1-3; d_gene: TRBD1; v_gene: TRBV2; abundance: .; CDR3nt: TGTGCCAGCAGGAACAGGGGGGCTGGAAACACCATATATTTT; CDR3aa: CASRNRGAGNTIYF
j_gene: TRBJ2-7; d_gene: TRBD1; v_gene: TRBV12-3/TRBV12-4; abundance: .; CDR3nt: TGTGCCAGCAGGCGGACAGGCTACGAGCAGTACTTC; CDR3aa: CASRRTGYEQYF
j_gene: TRBJ1-2; d_gene: TRBD1; v_gene: TRBV6-4; abundance: .; CDR3nt: TGTGCCAGCAGTGACCGGGGAACCGGGACAGGGGCTCTCACCTTC; CDR3aa: CASSDRGTGTGALTF
j_gene: TRBJ1-1; d_gene: .; v_gene: TRBV11-1; abundance: once; CDR3nt: TGTGCCAGCAGCTCGATAGGTACTGAAGCTTTCTTT; CDR3aa: CASSSIGTEAFF
j_gene: TRBJ2-7; d_gene: .; v_gene: TRBV28; abundance: .; CDR3nt: TGTGCCAGCAGTTTATCCTCCCCCCACGAGCAGTACTTC; CDR3aa: CASSLSSPHEQYF
j_gene: TRBJ1-5; d_gene: .; v_gene: TRBV7-8; abundance: .; CDR3nt: TGTGCCAGCAGCTCAGAAGGGGCAGGAACGAATCAGCCCCAGCATTTT; CDR3aa: CASSSEGAGTNQPQHF
j_gene: TRBJ1-6; d_gene: .; v_gene: TRBV7-9; abundance: .; CDR3nt: TGTGCCAGCAGCTTCGCAGGAATAGGAAATTCACCCCTCCACTTT; CDR3aa: CASSFAGIGNSPLHF
j_gene: TRBJ1-1; d_gene: .; v_gene: TRBV3-1/TRBV3-2; abundance: .; CDR3nt: TGTGCCAGCAGCTCCCACATAAATTTCAGGAACACTGAAGCTTTCTTT; CDR3aa: CASSSHINFRNTEAFF
j_gene: TRBJ1-1; d_gene: TRBD1; v_gene: TRBV5-6; abundance: .; CDR3nt: TGTGCCAGCAGCCTCCGGACAGGGAAGGGCACTGAAGCTTTCTTT; CDR3aa: CASSLRTGKGTEAFF
j_gene: TRBJ2-5; d_gene: TRBD1; v_gene: TRBV2; abundance: .; CDR3nt: TGTGCCAGCAGCCAACAGGGGGTTGTTGTCGAGACCCAGTACTTC; CDR3aa: CASSQQGVVVETQYF
j_gene: TRBJ2-5; d_gene: TRBD2; v_gene: TRBV5-1; abundance: .; CDR3nt: TGCGCCAGCAGCTTCGGACTAGCGGGGGGGCCTGAAGAGACCCAGTACTTC; CDR3aa: CASSFGLAGGPEETQYF
j_gene: TRBJ2-4; d_gene: .; v_gene: TRBV9; abundance: .; CDR3nt: TGTGCCAGCAGCGTAGATCCGGGAATAGCCAAAAACATTCAGTACTTC; CDR3aa: CASSVDPGIAKNIQYF
j_gene: TRBJ1-1; d_gene: TRBD1; v_gene: TRBV19; abundance: .; CDR3nt: TGTGCCAGTAGTATAGACGTAGACAGGGTGTCAACTGAAGCTTTCTTT; CDR3aa: CASSIDVDRVSTEAFF
j_gene: TRBJ1-4; d_gene: .; v_gene: TRBV7-9; abundance: .; CDR3nt: TGTGCCAGCAGCCGACCGGAAGGGGGTGAAAAACTGTTTTTT; CDR3aa: CASSRPEGGEKLFF
j_gene: TRBJ1-3; d_gene: .; v_gene: TRBV5-1; abundance: .; CDR3nt: TGCGCCAGCAGCTTGCAAAGTCCCGAAAACACCATATATTTT; CDR3aa: CASSLQSPENTIYF
j_gene: TRBJ2-2; d_gene: TRBD2; v_gene: TRBV5-5; abundance: few; CDR3nt: TGTGCCAGCAGACCCGGGAGGGTGAACACCGGGGAGCTGTTTTTT; CDR3aa: CASRPGRVNTGELFF
j_gene: TRBJ2-4; d_gene: TRBD2; v_gene: TRBV3-1/TRBV3-2; abundance: .; CDR3nt: TGTGCCAGCAGCCCGATCCTGGGATCTAGCGGGGGGCCCATCAAAAACATTCAGTACTTC; CDR3aa: CASSPILGSSGGPIKNIQYF
j_gene: TRBJ1-1; d_gene: .; v_gene: TRBV5-1; abundance: .; CDR3nt: TGCGCCAGCAGCGGACAACGAACAAACACTGAAGCTTTCTTT; CDR3aa: CASSGQRTNTEAFF
j_gene: TRBJ2-2; d_gene: TRBD1; v_gene: TRBV7-9; abundance: .; CDR3nt: TGTGCCAGCAGTCCGGGACAGGTGAACACCGGGGAGCTGTTTTTT; CDR3aa: CASSPGQVNTGELFF
j_gene: TRBJ1-5; d_gene: .; v_gene: TRBV7-9; abundance: .; CDR3nt: TGTGCCAGCAGCCCCCCGGGGGGGGAACAGCCCCAGCATTTT; CDR3aa: CASSPPGGEQPQHF
j_gene: TRBJ1-4; d_gene: .; v_gene: TRBV27; abundance: once; CDR3nt: TGTGCCAGCAGTTTATTCGGGGGAGGGGAAAAACTGTTTTTT; CDR3aa: CASSLFGGGEKLFF
j_gene: TRBJ2-5; d_gene: .; v_gene: TRBV7-6; abundance: .; CDR3nt: TGTGCCAGCAGCCCCCCACGGGAGACCCAGTACTTC; CDR3aa: CASSPPRETQYF
j_gene: TRBJ1-2; d_gene: .; v_gene: TRBV19; abundance: .; CDR3nt: TGTGCCAGTACACCTCCCGCGGGGATAGATGGCTACACCTTC; CDR3aa: CASTPPAGIDGYTF
j_gene: TRBJ2-7; d_gene: .; v_gene: TRBV3-1/TRBV3-2; abundance: few; CDR3nt: TGTGCCAGCAGCCCTGGGTGGGGCCTCTCCTACGAGCAGTACTTC; CDR3aa: CASSPGWGLSYEQYF
j_gene: TRBJ2-1; d_gene: TRBD2; v_gene: TRBV7-9; abundance: .; CDR3nt: TGTGCCAGCAGCCACGGGACTAGCGGATACAATGAGCAGTTCTTC; CDR3aa: CASSHGTSGYNEQFF
j_gene: TRBJ2-2; d_gene: TRBD2; v_gene: TRBV9; abundance: .; CDR3nt: TGTGCCAGCAGCCACACTTCGACTAGCGGAAAGGCGGGGGAGCTGTTTTTT; CDR3aa: CASSHTSTSGKAGELFF
j_gene: TRBJ2-3; d_gene: TRBD1; v_gene: TRBV5-1; abundance: once; CDR3nt: TGCGCCAGCAGCTTGTCGGACAGGGTTGGCGGAGATACGCAGTATTTT; CDR3aa: CASSLSDRVGGDTQYF
j_gene: TRBJ1-1; d_gene: TRBD1; v_gene: TRBV7-8; abundance: .; CDR3nt: TGTGCCAGCAGCTTAAGGACAGGGGGCCCGGAAGCTTTCTTT; CDR3aa: CASSLRTGGPEAFF
j_gene: TRBJ2-2; d_gene: .; v_gene: TRBV25-1; abundance: few; CDR3nt: TGTGCCAGCAGTGAACGTGGGGGCAGAACCGGGGAGCTGTTTTTT; CDR3aa: CASSERGGRTGELFF
j_gene: TRBJ1-1; d_gene: .; v_gene: TRBV18; abundance: .; CDR3nt: TGTGCCAGCTCATCTGAACAGGGTAGGTGGACTGAAGCTTTCTTT; CDR3aa: CASSSEQGRWTEAFF
j_gene: TRBJ2-3; d_gene: TRBD2; v_gene: TRBV3-1/TRBV3-2; abundance: .; CDR3nt: TGTGCCAGCAGCCAAGATCGACGGGAGCGGGGGGGAACAGATACGCAGTATTTT; CDR3aa: CASSQDRRERGGTDTQYF
j_gene: TRBJ2-7; d_gene: .; v_gene: TRBV12-3/TRBV12-4; abundance: few; CDR3nt: TGTGCCAGCAGTTTAACACCTTACGAGCAGTACTTC; CDR3aa: CASSLTPYEQYF
j_gene: TRBJ2-1; d_gene: TRBD1; v_gene: TRBV2; abundance: .; CDR3nt: TGTGCCAGCAATCCCCCCTCGACAGGGAATGAGCAGTTCTTC; CDR3aa: CASNPPSTGNEQFF
j_gene: TRBJ2-3; d_gene: .; v_gene: TRBV5-1; abundance: .; CDR3nt: TGCGCCAGCATGGGGGGACGCACAGATACGCAGTATTTT; CDR3aa: CASMGGRTDTQYF
j_gene: TRBJ1-1; d_gene: .; v_gene: TRBV7-8; abundance: .; CDR3nt: TGTGCCAGCAGCTATACGACGGGGGTGGGTGAAGCTTTCTTT; CDR3aa: CASSYTTGVGEAFF
j_gene: TRBJ1-3; d_gene: .; v_gene: TRBV4-3; abundance: .; CDR3nt: TGCGCCAGCAGCCAAGATAGCGGGCACTCTGGAAACACCATATATTTT; CDR3aa: CASSQDSGHSGNTIYF
j_gene: TRBJ2-7; d_gene: .; v_gene: TRBV18; abundance: .; CDR3nt: TGTGCCAGCTCACCCGGCAGGGGACCCTACGAGCAGTACTTC; CDR3aa: CASSPGRGPYEQYF
j_gene: TRBJ2-5; d_gene: .; v_gene: TRBV6-2/TRBV6-3; abundance: .; CDR3nt: TGTGCCAGCAGTTACTCGAGGGCGACCCAAGAGACCCAGTACTTC; CDR3aa: CASSYSRATQETQYF
j_gene: TRBJ1-1; d_gene: TRBD1; v_gene: TRBV7-2; abundance: .; CDR3nt: TGTGCCAGCAGCTTAGACCTCCCGGACAGGGGGGCTGAAGCTTTCTTT; CDR3aa: CASSLDLPDRGAEAFF
j_gene: TRBJ1-1; d_gene: .; v_gene: TRBV6-5; abundance: .; CDR3nt: TGTGCCAGCAGTACCCTTGGGACAGCTTTCTTT; CDR3aa: CASSTLGTAFF
j_gene: TRBJ2-7; d_gene: .; v_gene: TRBV11-3; abundance: .; CDR3nt: TGTGCCAGCAGCGGAACGCGGGGGCAAAGCAACGAGCAGTACTTC; CDR3aa: CASSGTRGQSNEQYF
j_gene: TRBJ2-7; d_gene: .; v_gene: TRBV12-3/TRBV12-4; abundance: .; CDR3nt: TGTGCCAGCAGCTTCGACGGCTACGAGCAGTACTTC; CDR3aa: CASSFDGYEQYF
j_gene: TRBJ2-2; d_gene: .; v_gene: TRBV7-3; abundance: few; CDR3nt: TGTGCCAGCAGCCCCCCAGGATCGAACACCGGGGAGCTGTTTTTT; CDR3aa: CASSPPGSNTGELFF
j_gene: TRBJ1-3; d_gene: TRBD1; v_gene: TRBV7-2; abundance: .; CDR3nt: TGTGCCAGCAGCTTTTCCAGGACAGGACACTCTGGAAACACCATATATTTT; CDR3aa: CASSFSRTGHSGNTIYF
j_gene: TRBJ1-6; d_gene: .; v_gene: TRBV27; abundance: .; CDR3nt: TGTGCCAGCGGTAAAAGGGCAGGGATTCTGGGCTCCTATAATTCACCCCTCCACTTT; CDR3aa: CASGKRAGILGSYNSPLHF